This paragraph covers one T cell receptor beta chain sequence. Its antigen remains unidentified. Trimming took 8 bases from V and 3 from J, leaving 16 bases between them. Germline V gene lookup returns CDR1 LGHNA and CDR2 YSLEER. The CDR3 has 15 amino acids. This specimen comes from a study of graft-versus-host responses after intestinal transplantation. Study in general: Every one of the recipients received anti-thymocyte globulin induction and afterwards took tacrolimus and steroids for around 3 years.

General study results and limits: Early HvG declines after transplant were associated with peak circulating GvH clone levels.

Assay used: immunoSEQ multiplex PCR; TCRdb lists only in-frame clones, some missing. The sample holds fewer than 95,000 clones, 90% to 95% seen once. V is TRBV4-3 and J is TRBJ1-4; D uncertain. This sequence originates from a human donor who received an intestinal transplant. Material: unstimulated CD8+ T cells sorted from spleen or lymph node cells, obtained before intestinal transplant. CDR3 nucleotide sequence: TGCGCCAGCGGAGCCCGTGTGGTCTCTAATGAAAAACTGTTTTTT. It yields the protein CASGARVVSNEKLFF.